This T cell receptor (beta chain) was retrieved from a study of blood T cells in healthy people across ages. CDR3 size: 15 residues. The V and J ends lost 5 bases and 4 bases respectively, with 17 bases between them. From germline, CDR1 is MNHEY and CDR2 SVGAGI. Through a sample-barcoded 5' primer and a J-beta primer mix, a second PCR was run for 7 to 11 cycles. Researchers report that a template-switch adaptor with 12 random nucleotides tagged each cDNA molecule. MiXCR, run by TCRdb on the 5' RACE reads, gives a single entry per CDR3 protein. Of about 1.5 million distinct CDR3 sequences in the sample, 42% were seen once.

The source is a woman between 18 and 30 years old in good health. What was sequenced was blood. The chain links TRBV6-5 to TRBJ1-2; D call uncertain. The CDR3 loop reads CASSTTQRRIYGYTF. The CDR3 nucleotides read TGTGCCAGCAGTACCACCCAGCGACGGATCTATGGCTACACCTTC.